A single T cell receptor beta chain is shown here with its context. Its target is unknown. This specimen belongs to a study of cytomegalovirus exposure and HLA in healthy donors. Whole-study results and caveats: The later analysis indicated that the majority of CMV-associated TCR beta chains appeared HLA-restricted. Later analysis identified a missense DCLRE1C variant that was linked to TCR beta V- and J-gene trimming. High sensitivity and specificity were reportedly achieved when the classifier diagnosed cytomegalovirus status.

Trimming pared 4 bases from V and 7 bases from J, leaving 13 bases between. Germline lookup yields CDR1 SGHAT and CDR2 FQNNGV. This CDR3 region has 14 residues. Use of 60 Vbeta and 13 Jbeta primers characterized the PCR. Sequenced by immunoSEQ multiplex PCR; TCRdb stores in-frame clones only, minus some. The sample lists 150,000 to 200,000 clones, 80% to 85% occurring once. Specimen: PBMCs. This chain uses TRBV11-2 with TRBJ1-4; possible D gene TRBD1, 6 bases. This clonotype originated in a woman aged 18-29 years in good health and CMV-seronegative. CDR3 loop: CASSSTGLSEKLFF. In DNA form, the CDR3 reads TGTGCCAGCAGCTCCACAGGGCTGAGTGAAAAACTGTTTTTT.